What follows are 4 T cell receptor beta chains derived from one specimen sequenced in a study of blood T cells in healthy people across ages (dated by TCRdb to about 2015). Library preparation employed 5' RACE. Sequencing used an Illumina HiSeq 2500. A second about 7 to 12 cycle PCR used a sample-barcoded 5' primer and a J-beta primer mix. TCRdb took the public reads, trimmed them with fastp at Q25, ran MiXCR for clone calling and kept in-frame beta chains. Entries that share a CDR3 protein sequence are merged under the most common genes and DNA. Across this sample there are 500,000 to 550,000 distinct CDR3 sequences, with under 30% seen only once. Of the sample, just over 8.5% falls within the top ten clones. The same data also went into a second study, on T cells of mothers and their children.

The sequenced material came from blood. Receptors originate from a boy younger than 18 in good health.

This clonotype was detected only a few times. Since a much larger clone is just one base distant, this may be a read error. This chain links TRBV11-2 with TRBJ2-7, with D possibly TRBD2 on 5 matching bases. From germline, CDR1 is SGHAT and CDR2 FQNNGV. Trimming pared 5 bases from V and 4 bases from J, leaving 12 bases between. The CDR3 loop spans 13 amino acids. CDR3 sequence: CASSPTGNYEQYF. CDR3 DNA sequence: TGTGCCAGCAGCCCGACGGGGAATTACGAGCAGTACTTC.

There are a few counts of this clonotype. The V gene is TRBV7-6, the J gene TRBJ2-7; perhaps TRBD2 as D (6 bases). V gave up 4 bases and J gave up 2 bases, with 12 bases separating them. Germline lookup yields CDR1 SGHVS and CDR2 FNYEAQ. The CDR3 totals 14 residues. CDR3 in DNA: TGTGCCAGCAGCTCCGGGACTCACGCCTACGAGCAGTACTTC. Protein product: CASSSGTHAYEQYF.

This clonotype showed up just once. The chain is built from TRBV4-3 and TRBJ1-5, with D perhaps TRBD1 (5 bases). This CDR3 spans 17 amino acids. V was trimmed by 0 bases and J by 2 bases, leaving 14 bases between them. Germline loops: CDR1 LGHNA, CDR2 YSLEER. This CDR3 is CASSQESSQGGNQPQHF. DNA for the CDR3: TGCGCCAGCAGCCAAGAGTCCTCCCAGGGCGGCAATCAGCCCCAGCATTTT.

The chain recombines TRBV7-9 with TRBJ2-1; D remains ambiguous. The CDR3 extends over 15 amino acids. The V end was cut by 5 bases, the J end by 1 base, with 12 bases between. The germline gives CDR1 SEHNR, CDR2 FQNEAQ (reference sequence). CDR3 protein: CASSAVGGSYNEQFF. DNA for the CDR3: TGTGCCAGCAGCGCGGTTGGCGGTTCCTACAATGAGCAGTTCTTC.